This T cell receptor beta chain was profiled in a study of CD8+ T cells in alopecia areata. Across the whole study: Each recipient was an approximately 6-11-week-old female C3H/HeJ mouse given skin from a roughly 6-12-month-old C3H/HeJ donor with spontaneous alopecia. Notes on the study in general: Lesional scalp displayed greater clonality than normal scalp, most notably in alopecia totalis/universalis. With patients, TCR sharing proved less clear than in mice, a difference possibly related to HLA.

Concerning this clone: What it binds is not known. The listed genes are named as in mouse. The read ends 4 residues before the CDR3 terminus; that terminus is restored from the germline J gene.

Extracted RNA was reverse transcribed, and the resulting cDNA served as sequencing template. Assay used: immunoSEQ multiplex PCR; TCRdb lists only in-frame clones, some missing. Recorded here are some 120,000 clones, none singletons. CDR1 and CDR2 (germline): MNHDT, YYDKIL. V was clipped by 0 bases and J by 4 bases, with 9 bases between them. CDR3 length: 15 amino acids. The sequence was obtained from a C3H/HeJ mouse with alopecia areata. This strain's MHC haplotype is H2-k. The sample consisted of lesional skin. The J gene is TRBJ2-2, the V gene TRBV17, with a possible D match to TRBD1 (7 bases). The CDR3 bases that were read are TGTGCTAGCAGTAGAGATGAGGGGGCCACCGGG. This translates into CASSRDEGATG. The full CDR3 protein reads CASSRDEGATGQLYF.